This entry lists 18 T cell receptor beta chains sequenced from one sample in a study of T cell responses to AZD1222 COVID-19 vaccine. Here immunoSEQ multiplex PCR was the method, and the copy in TCRdb shows in-frame clones only, minus some. The table lists about 86,000 clones, roughly nine tenths of them singletons. The starting material was peripheral blood, obtained on day 0 of AZD1222 vaccination. The receptors shown here come from an adult in good health.

This sequence joins TRBV27 and TRBJ1-1; TRBD1 matches 7 bases. Germline V lookup: CDR1 MNHEY, CDR2 SMNVEV (reference sequence). This CDR3 region has 14 residues. The ends lost 6 bases at V and 5 bases at J; junction bases unmatched: 9. CDR3 in amino acids: CASSKTDRVTEAFF. The CDR3 DNA is TGTGCCAGCAGCAAAACCGACAGGGTAACTGAAGCTTTCTTT.

This sequence joins TRBV5-4 and TRBJ1-6; TRBD1 matches at 9 bases. CDR3 length: 15 amino acids. J lost 7 bases, V lost 4 bases, and 6 bases had no gene match. CDR1 and CDR2 (germline): SGHNT, YYREEE (reference sequence). The CDR3 loop reads CASSAPGQGNSPLHF. As DNA, the CDR3 is TGTGCCAGCAGCGCACCGGGACAGGGAAATTCACCCCTCCACTTT.

This clone was observed a single time. This chain uses TRBV11-1 with TRBJ2-1; 12 nucleotides agree with TRBD2. V was clipped by 5 bases and J by 3 bases; unmatched bases: 5. This CDR3 is 16 amino acids long. Per germline, CDR1 SGHAT and CDR2 FQDESV (reference sequence). CDR3 in amino acids: CASSITSGRIYNEQFF. CDR3 bases: TGTGCCAGCAGCATCACTAGCGGGAGGATCTACAATGAGCAGTTCTTC.

This chain links TRBV6-5 with TRBJ2-7, with 9 positions matching TRBD1. The junction had 4 bases not matched to a gene; V was cut back by 4 bases and J by 0 bases. Germline V lookup: CDR1 MNHEY, CDR2 SVGAGI. The CDR3 is 15 residues long. CDR3 residues: CASSLRTGVSYEQYF. CDR3 nucleotide sequence: TGTGCCAGCAGTTTGAGGACAGGGGTCTCCTACGAGCAGTACTTC.

The chain couples TRBV24-1 to TRBJ2-7; a weak D match, TRBD2 (5 bases). The CDR3 length is 12 residues. From germline, CDR1 is KGHDR and CDR2 SFDVKD. V lost 5 bases, J lost 3 bases, and 7 bases lay in between. This CDR3 reads CATSAGGYEQYF. The DNA for the CDR3 is TGTGCCACCAGTGCCGGAGGCTACGAGCAGTACTTC.

The rearrangement joins TRBV6-2 or TRBV6-3 to TRBJ2-7; D not resolved. Trimming shortened V by 2 bases and J by 3 bases, and 5 bases separated the two germline ends. The germline V gene encodes CDR1 MNHEY and CDR2 SVGEGT. There are 12 residues in the CDR3. The CDR3 spells CASSYSNYEQYF. Here the CDR3 DNA reads TGTGCCAGCAGTTACAGTAACTACGAGCAGTACTTC.

The chain is built from TRBV4-1 and TRBJ2-7; TRBD1 agrees at 9 bases. CDR1 is MGHRA, CDR2 YSYEKL, per germline. The length of the CDR3 is 14 residues. V was pared by 5 bases and J by 3 bases, with 5 bases of the junction left unmatched. CDR3 DNA sequence: TGCGCCAGCAGCGCTCCGGGACAGGGCTACGAGCAGTACTTC. Amino acids: CASSAPGQGYEQYF.

The chain couples TRBV6-6 to TRBJ2-6, with a tentative D call TRBD2 (5 bases). The CDR3 runs to 16 residues. The V end lost 1 base, the J end lost 2 bases, and 9 bases lay between the germline ends. The germline CDR1 and CDR2 sequences are MNHNY and SVGAGI (reference sequence). Written as DNA, the CDR3 is TGTGCCAGCAGTTACTTGGAGGAAGCTGGGGCCAACGTCCTGACTTTC. It codes for CASSYLEEAGANVLTF.

V and J are TRBV2 and TRBJ2-4, with 8 bases aligning to TRBD1. After removal of 0 bases from V and 2 bases from J, the junction contained 9 bases not matched to a gene. This CDR3 is built from 18 residues. Germline V CDR1 and CDR2: SNHLY, FYNNEI. This CDR3 is CASSEARSGGRTKNIQYF. CDR3 DNA sequence: TGTGCCAGCAGTGAAGCCCGATCAGGGGGCAGGACCAAAAACATTCAGTACTTC.

The V gene is TRBV28, the J gene TRBJ2-1, with TRBD2 matching 9 bases. Germline trimming cut 3 bases from V and 8 bases from J; bases unmatched to any gene: 5. The CDR3 is made up of 14 amino acids. Germline V gene sequence: CDR1 MDHEN, CDR2 SYDVKM. This chain's CDR3 is CASSFLAGDDEQFF. Written as DNA, the CDR3 is TGTGCCAGCAGTTTTTTAGCGGGAGATGATGAGCAGTTCTTC.

This sequence joins TRBV6-2 or TRBV6-3 and TRBJ1-3; D remains ambiguous. V was cut by 6 bases and J by 4 bases, with 7 bases left in between. The CDR3 consists of 12 residues. Per germline, CDR1 MNHEY and CDR2 SVGEGT. As DNA, the CDR3 is TGTGCCAGCAGCCACGGAGGAAACACCATATATTTT. Its protein is CASSHGGNTIYF.

This chain uses TRBV27 with TRBJ2-7, with 8 bases aligning to TRBD1. Germline CDR1 is MNHEY and CDR2 is SMNVEV (reference sequence). This CDR3 has 15 amino acids. Trimming took 6 bases from V and 5 from J; bases not matched to a gene: 12. This CDR3 is CASSLSGTGPDEQYF. In DNA, the CDR3 is TGTGCCAGCAGCCTATCGGGGACAGGTCCGGACGAGCAGTACTTC.

The genes are TRBV28 and TRBJ2-2; D ambiguous. Germline-derived CDR1 and CDR2 are MDHEN and SYDVKM. The CDR3 runs 13 residues. V was cut by 10 bases and J by 3 bases, with 12 bases left in between. CDR3 bases: TGTGCCACCCAACAACCGGACACCGGGGAGCTGTTTTTT. Its protein is CATQQPDTGELFF.

V usage is TRBV3-1 (or the pseudogene TRBV3-2) and J usage is TRBJ1-5; D unresolved. The CDR3 runs 13 residues. CDR1 and CDR2 from the germline V gene are LGHDT and YNNKEL (reference sequence). V gave up 1 base and J gave up 5 bases, with 6 bases separating them. The chain's CDR3 is CASSQGSHQPQHF. In DNA, the CDR3 is TGTGCCAGCAGCCAAGGCAGCCATCAGCCCCAGCATTTT.

The chain recombines TRBV2 with TRBJ2-2; 13 bases agree with TRBD2. The junction had 2 bases not matched to a gene; V was cut back by 7 bases and J by 6 bases. CDR3 length: 14 amino acids. CDR1 is SNHLY, CDR2 FYNNEI, per germline. CDR3 sequence: CASKLAGGAGELFF. The DNA for the CDR3 is TGTGCCAGCAAACTAGCGGGAGGGGCCGGGGAGCTGTTTTTT.

The CDR3 nucleotides are TGCGCCAGCAGCCCGGAGGGACCCTATGGCTACACCTTC. This translates into CASSPEGPYGYTF. The chain recombines TRBV5-1 with TRBJ1-2, with D maybe TRBD1 (5 bases). The V and J ends lost 4 bases and 4 bases respectively, with 11 bases between them. Per germline, CDR1 SGHRS and CDR2 YFSETQ. The CDR3 spans 13 residues.

The chain joins TRBV4-1 to TRBJ2-7; D not certain. Trimming shortened V by 0 bases and J by 6 bases, and 15 bases separated the two germline ends. Germline loops: CDR1 MGHRA, CDR2 YSYEKL. The CDR3 loop spans 15 amino acids. CDR3 protein: CASSQEGLGNREQYF. CDR3 sequence (DNA): TGCGCCAGCAGCCAAGAGGGTTTAGGGAACCGCGAGCAGTACTTC.

CDR3 residues: CASSARDRATGELFF. DNA of the CDR3: TGTGCCAGCAGCGCCCGGGACAGGGCCACCGGGGAGCTGTTTTTT. V usage is TRBV11-3 and J usage is TRBJ2-2, with 9 bases matching TRBD1. The CDR3 length is 15 residues. Germline CDR1 reads SGHNT; CDR2 reads YENEEA. V gave up 5 bases and J gave up 4 bases; unmatched junction bases: 5.